Sequencing of this T cell receptor beta chain was carried out in a study of CXCR3-negative and CXCR3-positive naive CD8 T cells. About this clonotype: Its antigen is unidentified.

5' RACE with UMI labels generated the TRB cDNA libraries. After re-calling the 5' RACE reads, TCRdb lists one entry per CDR3 protein, DNA absent. Listed are about 130,000 distinct CDR3 sequences; approximately 0.29% falls within the top ten. Germline CDR1 is LNHDA and CDR2 is SQIVND (reference sequence). CDR3 length: 13 amino acids. Study outcomes and limitations: Naive CXCR3-positive and CXCR3-negative cells shared similar TRBV-TRBJ usage, unlike memory cells. CXCR3-expressing naive cells carried TRB CDR3s more hydrophobic than those of CXCR3-negative naive cells.

Sequencing was carried out using naive CXCR3- CD8+ T cells from blood. Stated subset: CD45RO-CCR7+CD27+CD95- naive CD8+ T cells lacking CXCR3 (TNR3-). The chain links TRBV19 to TRBJ1-1. This receptor was identified in a human donor in good health. Some clones in this sample may be carry-over from other donors' samples. CDR3 protein: CATLGGQNTEAFF. The full variable domain, rest sourced from reference TRBV19 and TRBJ1-1, is DGGITQSPKYLFRKEGQNVTLSCEQNLNHDAMYWYRQDPGQGLRLIYYSQIVNDFQKGDIAEGYSVSREKKESFPLTVTSAQKNPTAFYLCATLGGQNTEAFFGQGTRLTVV.